A single TCR beta chain is shown here with its context. Antigen unknown. With 60 Vbeta and 13 Jbeta primers, the PCR was carried out. Assay: immunoSEQ multiplex PCR; the TCRdb copy retains only in-frame clones and omits some. The sample lists 190,000 or so clones; roughly 80% were seen once. The length of the CDR3 is 15 residues. V was clipped by 6 bases and J by 3 bases; unmatched bases: 8. The germline gives CDR1 LNHDA, CDR2 SQIVND (reference sequence). This entry belongs to a study of cytomegalovirus exposure and HLA in healthy donors. Regarding the study as a whole: There were a few CMV-associated chains whose specificity for CMV antigens was confirmed in vitro.

This sequence was found in a boy between 10 and 17 years old in good health and CMV-seronegative. Source material: PBMCs. V gene TRBV19 combines with J gene TRBJ1-2; TRBD1 aligns across 9 bases. CDR3 in amino acids: CASRDRDRAHYGYTF. The DNA of the CDR3 is TGTGCCAGTAGGGACCGGGACAGGGCTCACTATGGCTACACCTTC.